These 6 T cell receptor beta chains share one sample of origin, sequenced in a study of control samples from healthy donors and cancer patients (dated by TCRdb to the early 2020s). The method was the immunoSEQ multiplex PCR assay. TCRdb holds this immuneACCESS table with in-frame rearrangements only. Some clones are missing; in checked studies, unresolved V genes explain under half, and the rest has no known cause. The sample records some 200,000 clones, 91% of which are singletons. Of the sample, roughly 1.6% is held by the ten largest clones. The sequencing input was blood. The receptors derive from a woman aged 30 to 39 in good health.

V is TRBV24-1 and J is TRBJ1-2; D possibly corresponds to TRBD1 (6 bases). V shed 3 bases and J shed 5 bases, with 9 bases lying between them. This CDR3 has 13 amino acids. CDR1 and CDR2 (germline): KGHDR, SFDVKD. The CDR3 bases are TGTGCCACCAGTGATCAGGGGCGATATGGCTACACCTTC. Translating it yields CATSDQGRYGYTF.

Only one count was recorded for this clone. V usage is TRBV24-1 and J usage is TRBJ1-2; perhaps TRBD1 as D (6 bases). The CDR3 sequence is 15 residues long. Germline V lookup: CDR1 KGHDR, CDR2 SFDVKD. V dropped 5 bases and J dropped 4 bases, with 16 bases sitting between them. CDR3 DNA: TGTGCCACCAGTGTCCGGGGGCGCCGGCCCTATGGCTACACCTTC. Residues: CATSVRGRRPYGYTF.

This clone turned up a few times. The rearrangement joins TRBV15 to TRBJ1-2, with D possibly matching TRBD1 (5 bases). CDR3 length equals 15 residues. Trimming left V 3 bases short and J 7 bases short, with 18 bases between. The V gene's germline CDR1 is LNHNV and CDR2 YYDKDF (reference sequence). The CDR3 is CATSRGGKTVPGYTF. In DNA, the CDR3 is TGTGCCACCAGCAGGGGGGGTAAGACTGTCCCTGGCTACACCTTC.

CDR3 amino acids: CASSITRTNQPQHF. CDR3 sequence (DNA): TGTGCCAGTAGTATCACAAGGACCAATCAGCCCCAGCATTTT. The chain employs TRBV19 and TRBJ1-5; D is undetermined. The CDR3 covers 14 residues. CDR1 and CDR2 (germline): LNHDA, SQIVND (reference sequence). Deletions cut 3 bases from V and 3 bases from J, with 9 bases between.

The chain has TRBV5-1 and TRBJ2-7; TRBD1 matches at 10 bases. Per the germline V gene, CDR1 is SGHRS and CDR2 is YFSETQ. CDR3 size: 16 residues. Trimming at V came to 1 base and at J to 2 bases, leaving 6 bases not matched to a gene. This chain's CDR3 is CASSLRSGTGAYEQYF. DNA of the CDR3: TGCGCCAGCAGCTTGAGGTCGGGGACAGGGGCCTACGAGCAGTACTTC.

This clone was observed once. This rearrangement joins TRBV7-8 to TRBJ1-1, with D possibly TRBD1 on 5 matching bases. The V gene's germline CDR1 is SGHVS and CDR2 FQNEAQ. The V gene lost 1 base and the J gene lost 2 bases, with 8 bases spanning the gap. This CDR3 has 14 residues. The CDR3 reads CASSLGRGNTEAFF. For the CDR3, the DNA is TGTGCCAGCAGCTTAGGGAGGGGAAACACTGAAGCTTTCTTT.